The rows below give T cell receptor beta chains drawn from one sample of a study of CD4 T cells in relation to SARS-CoV-2 and coronaviruses. Measured with immunoSEQ multiplex PCR; TCRdb has only the in-frame clones, and not every one. Of about 25,000 clones listed, about 82% were seen once; the top ten hold roughly a fifth. These receptors' targets are unknown. The sequenced material came from CD4+ T cells from PBMCs, cultured in vitro. These receptors all stem from a human donor in good health. CDR3s include the opening cysteine and the closing phenylalanine or tryptophan. Fields, in order: J gene, clone size, V gene, CDR3 protein. Expanded clones get a size class; other rows say once, few or many, or leave the size out.

TRBJ2-3 | . | TRBV19 | CASSGSLADTQYF
TRBJ1-1 | . | TRBV4-3 | CASSPTQGASEAFF
TRBJ2-7 | . | TRBV4-2 | CASSPLLAGENEQYF
TRBJ2-3 | . | TRBV29-1 | CSVASASTDTQYF
TRBJ2-7 | few | TRBV30 | CAWSVGQGEQYF
TRBJ1-2 | . | TRBV4-3 | CASSQDPGTGTYGYTF
TRBJ2-3 | . | TRBV24-1 | CATSDGGRDTQYF
TRBJ2-5 | . | TRBV12-5 | CASGLPGTSQETQYF
TRBJ1-1 | . | TRBV5-4 | CASRRTGGGEAFF
TRBJ1-2 | . | TRBV7-9 | CASSLGDSANYGYTF